Below are 4 T cell receptor beta chains sequenced from a single sample in a study of blood T cell repertoires in COVID-19. Profiled with immunoSEQ multiplex PCR; TCRdb holds only in-frame clones, not every one. The sample includes 250,000 to 350,000 clones, around 81% seen only once; the top ten take about a sixth. The sample taken for sequencing was peripheral blood. The receptor set was obtained from a person aged 65-85 years with COVID-19, enrolled during active disease.

This clone appeared a single time. The genes are TRBV27 and TRBJ2-2; tentative D call: TRBD2 (5 bases). This CDR3 region has 12 residues. CDR1 is MNHEY, CDR2 SMNVEV, per germline (reference sequence). Trimming shortened V by 6 bases and J by 6 bases, and 8 bases separated the two germline ends. CDR3: CASRLGAGELFF. DNA of the CDR3: TGTGCCAGCAGGTTGGGAGCCGGGGAGCTGTTTTTT.

The chain is built from TRBV2 and TRBJ2-5; 9 bases fit TRBD2. Trimming at V came to 7 bases and at J to 5 bases, leaving 14 bases not matched to a gene. This CDR3 is built from 16 residues. Germline CDR1 reads SNHLY; CDR2 reads FYNNEI. The CDR3 here is CASKRTSGSPRETQYF. CDR3 DNA sequence: TGTGCCAGCAAGCGTACTAGCGGGTCCCCACGGGAGACCCAGTACTTC.

The chain recombines TRBV15 with TRBJ1-1; 7 bases agree with TRBD1. CDR1 and CDR2 (germline): LNHNV, YYDKDF (reference sequence). The CDR3 has 11 amino acids. After removal of 5 bases from V and 9 bases from J, the junction contained 3 bases not matched to a gene. The DNA for the CDR3 is TGTGCCACCAGCCTGACAGGGAAAGCTTTCTTT. Its protein product is CATSLTGKAFF. The whole variable domain, remainder taken from reference TRBV15 and TRBJ1-1, is DAMVIQNPRYQVTQFGKPVTLSCSQTLNHNVMYWYQQKSSQAPKLLFHYYDKDFNNEADTPDNFQSRRPNTSFCFLDIRSPGLGDTAMYLCATSLTGKAFFGQGTRLTVV.

The V gene is TRBV28, the J gene TRBJ1-3; D is uncertain. The germline CDR1 and CDR2 sequences are MDHEN and SYDVKM. CDR3 length: 14 residues. V gave up 3 bases and J gave up 0 bases, with 6 bases separating them. The CDR3 DNA reads TGTGCCAGCAGTTTGTCAGGCTCTGGAAACACCATATATTTT. Translation: CASSLSGSGNTIYF.